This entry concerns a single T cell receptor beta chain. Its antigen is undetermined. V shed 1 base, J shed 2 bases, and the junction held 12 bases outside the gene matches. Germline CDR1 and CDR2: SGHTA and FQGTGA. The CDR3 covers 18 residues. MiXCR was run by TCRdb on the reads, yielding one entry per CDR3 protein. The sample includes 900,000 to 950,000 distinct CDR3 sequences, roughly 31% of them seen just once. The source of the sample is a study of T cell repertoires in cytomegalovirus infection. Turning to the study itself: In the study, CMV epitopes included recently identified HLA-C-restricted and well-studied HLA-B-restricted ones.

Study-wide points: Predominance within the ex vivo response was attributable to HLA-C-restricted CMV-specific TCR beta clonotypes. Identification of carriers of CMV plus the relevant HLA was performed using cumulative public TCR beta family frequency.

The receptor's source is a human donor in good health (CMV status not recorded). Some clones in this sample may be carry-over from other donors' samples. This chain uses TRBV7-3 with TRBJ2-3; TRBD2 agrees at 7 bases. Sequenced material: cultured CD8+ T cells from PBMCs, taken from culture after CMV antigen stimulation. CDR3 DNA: TGTGCCAGCAGCTTAAATCCCTTCGAGCGGGGTACCACAGATACGCAGTATTTT. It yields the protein CASSLNPFERGTTDTQYF.